Detailed here is one T cell receptor beta chain. No antigen is known for it. The record originates from a study of T cells after yellow fever vaccination. General observations from the study: Some clonotypes were seen in both the CD4 and the CD8 compartments. These made up a small share and likely arose from convergent recombination.

Germline V lookup: CDR1 SGHTA, CDR2 FQGNSA. There are 14 residues in the CDR3. V was clipped by 5 bases and J by 6 bases, with 17 bases between them. UMIs and a universal primer site were added when TCR cDNA was made by 5'RACE template switching. TCRdb ran MiXCR on the 5' RACE reads and lists one entry per CDR3 protein. Of nearly 300,000 distinct CDR3 sequences listed, 8.7% were seen once; the top ten hold around 3.1%. This clonotype was sampled from a man aged 18 to 30 who received the YFV17D yellow fever vaccine. The J gene is TRBJ2-7, the V gene TRBV7-2, with D perhaps TRBD2 (6 bases). Material: CD4+ T cells sorted from PBMCs, obtained 5 days after the yellow fever booster vaccination. The CDR3 spells CASSPNRGLGEQYV. The CDR3 DNA sequence: TGTGCCAGCAGCCCTAATCGGGGGTTGGGCGAGCAGTACGTC.